These T cell receptor beta chains were read from a single sample in a study of control samples from healthy donors and cancer patients. This table comes from immunoSEQ multiplex PCR, and its TCRdb copy is limited to in-frame clones, with some not included. Of approximately 84,000 clones listed, 82% are singletons. Input material: blood. The receptors shown here come from a woman between 55 and 75 years old in good health. The CDR3 runs from the conserved cysteine through the conserved F or W. A D gene is named only where the DNA matches it firmly. Size is omitted from some rows. Given values are once, few, many or a class for expanded clones.

clone size	V gene	D gene	J gene	CDR3 protein	CDR3 DNA
.	TRBV7-2	TRBD1	TRBJ1-6	CASSYDRQGRNSPLHF	TGTGCCAGCAGCTACGATAGACAGGGGCGGAATTCACCCCTCCACTTT
.	TRBV3-1/TRBV3-2	.	TRBJ2-5	CASSQNLEGRGLRSHQYF	TGTGCCAGCAGCCAAAACCTGGAAGGGCGGGGCCTGCGATCCCACCAGTACTTC
.	TRBV19	TRBD1	TRBJ1-5	CASSTGQGGNSNQPQHF	TGTGCCAGTAGTACGGGACAGGGGGGGAATAGCAATCAGCCCCAGCATTTT
.	TRBV6-5	.	TRBJ1-5	CAISDRHSNQPQHF	TGTGCCATCAGCGACAGACATAGCAATCAGCCCCAGCATTTT
once	TRBV6-1	.	TRBJ1-1	CASSEVGRGRAFF	TGTGCCAGCAGTGAAGTTGGTAGGGGGAGAGCTTTCTTT
once	TRBV28	.	TRBJ2-5	CASSLGDWRETQYF	TGTGCCAGCAGTTTAGGGGATTGGCGGGAGACCCAGTACTTC
.	TRBV15	.	TRBJ1-5	CATSRDILGNQPQHF	TGTGCCACCAGCAGAGACATCCTAGGCAATCAGCCCCAGCATTTT
.	TRBV28	.	TRBJ2-5	CASREGRGYQETQYF	TGTGCCAGCAGGGAAGGGAGGGGGTACCAAGAGACCCAGTACTTC
.	TRBV3-1/TRBV3-2	.	TRBJ1-2	CASSQESSRGYTF	TGTGCCAGCAGCCAAGAAAGTTCTCGGGGCTACACCTTC
.	TRBV3-1/TRBV3-2	.	TRBJ1-5	CASSPSAERSWAQHF	TGTGCCAGCAGCCCTTCGGCGGAACGTTCGTGGGCCCAGCATTTT
.	TRBV11-2	.	TRBJ1-2	CASSLQGIPNYGYTF	TGTGCCAGCAGCCTGCAGGGCATTCCTAACTATGGCTACACCTTC
once	TRBV2	.	TRBJ2-7	CASSLQGSYEQYF	TGTGCCAGCAGCCTACAGGGCTCTTACGAGCAGTACTTC
few	TRBV5-1	.	TRBJ1-6	CASRAASVDSPLHF	TGCGCCAGCAGGGCTGCCAGTGTGGACTCACCCCTCCACTTT
.	TRBV7-6	TRBD2	TRBJ2-1	CASSRLAGKNNEQFF	TGTGCCAGCAGCCGTCTAGCGGGGAAAAACAATGAGCAGTTCTTC
.	TRBV3-1/TRBV3-2	.	TRBJ1-5	CASSQSGSNQPQHF	TGTGCCAGCAGCCAATCGGGAAGCAATCAGCCCCAGCATTTT
.	TRBV4-1	.	TRBJ1-5	CASSHGQSNQPQHF	TGCGCCAGCAGCCACGGACAGTCAAATCAGCCCCAGCATTTT
.	TRBV18	.	TRBJ1-3	CASSPTDASGNTIYF	TGTGCCAGCTCACCGACGGATGCCTCTGGAAACACCATATATTTT
.	TRBV10-2	TRBD2	TRBJ2-3	CASSAGPTSGGADTQYF	TGCGCCAGCAGTGCTGGCCCGACTAGCGGGGGGGCAGATACGCAGTATTTT
.	TRBV28	TRBD1	TRBJ2-6	CASNRQGPSSGANVLTF	TGTGCCAGCAACCGACAGGGCCCCTCCTCTGGGGCCAACGTCCTGACTTTC
.	TRBV6-5	.	TRBJ1-5	CASSRGSTIDPQHF	TGTGCCAGCAGTCGAGGCAGTACAATCGATCCCCAGCATTTT
.	TRBV10-3	.	TRBJ1-1	CAISESSGTEAFF	TGTGCCATCAGTGAGTCCTCAGGGACTGAAGCTTTCTTT
.	TRBV5-1	TRBD2	TRBJ2-3	CASSLGTSADTQYF	TGCGCCAGCAGCTTAGGGACTAGCGCAGATACGCAGTATTTT
.	TRBV7-2	.	TRBJ1-3	CASSPGNSGNTIYF	TGTGCCAGCAGCCCAGGGAACTCTGGAAACACCATATATTTT
.	TRBV4-1	.	TRBJ1-1	CASSPAWDLNTEAFF	TGCGCCAGCAGCCCGGCATGGGATCTGAACACTGAAGCTTTCTTT
.	TRBV24-1	.	TRBJ2-7	CATRQSGEQYF	TGTGCCACCAGACAATCGGGGGAGCAGTACTTC
.	TRBV29-1	.	TRBJ1-4	CSAREDGTNEKLFF	TGCAGCGCCCGGGAGGATGGGACTAATGAAAAACTGTTTTTT
.	TRBV5-1	TRBD2	TRBJ2-1	CASSLGLATYNEQFF	TGCGCCAGCAGCTTGGGACTAGCGACCTACAATGAGCAGTTCTTC
.	TRBV28	TRBD1	TRBJ2-3	CASDPGQSTDTQYF	TGTGCCAGTGATCCGGGACAGAGCACAGATACGCAGTATTTT
.	TRBV24-1	TRBD1	TRBJ2-5	CATSDGTGVGETQYF	TGTGCCACCAGTGATGGGACAGGGGTGGGCGAGACCCAGTACTTC
.	TRBV27	TRBD2	TRBJ2-7	CASRSPGTSRYEQYF	TGTGCCAGCAGATCGCCCGGGACTAGCCGGTACGAGCAGTACTTC
.	TRBV19	.	TRBJ1-2	CASSGQLPYGYTF	TGTGCCAGTAGCGGACAGCTACCCTATGGCTACACCTTC
.	TRBV24-1	.	TRBJ2-1	CATSDRGTRDEQFF	TGTGCCACCAGTGACAGAGGGACTCGCGATGAGCAGTTCTTC
once	TRBV11-2	TRBD1	TRBJ2-3	CASSFPTGNTQYF	TGTGCCAGCAGCTTCCCGACAGGGAATACGCAGTATTTT
.	TRBV10-2	.	TRBJ1-5	CASSESSASPYQPQHF	TGCGCCAGCAGTGAGTCATCGGCTTCCCCCTATCAGCCCCAGCATTTT
.	TRBV6-6	TRBD1	TRBJ1-5	CASSRGQGAGQPQHF	TGTGCCAGCAGTCGGGGACAGGGGGCTGGTCAGCCCCAGCATTTT
.	TRBV10-1	TRBD1	TRBJ2-3	CASSPNLQGSTDTQYF	TGCGCCAGCAGCCCGAACCTACAGGGGAGCACAGATACGCAGTATTTT
.	TRBV11-3	.	TRBJ2-3	CASSSQGPDTQYF	TGTGCCAGCAGCTCGCAGGGTCCGGATACGCAGTATTTT
.	TRBV7-9	TRBD1	TRBJ1-6	CASSLLQGDSPLHF	TGTGCCAGCAGCTTATTACAGGGGGATTCACCCCTCCACTTT
.	TRBV5-1	TRBD1	TRBJ2-7	CASSPDRGEQYF	TGCGCCAGCAGCCCGGACAGGGGTGAGCAGTACTTC
few	TRBV14	.	TRBJ2-4	CASSRNSENIQYF	TGTGCCAGCAGCCGGAATAGCGAGAACATTCAGTACTTC
few	TRBV5-5	.	TRBJ1-5	CASSLLWDQPQHF	TGTGCCAGCAGCTTGTTGTGGGATCAGCCCCAGCATTTT
.	TRBV7-9	TRBD1	TRBJ1-2	CASSLATLDRVYTF	TGTGCCAGCAGCTTAGCTACCCTGGACAGGGTGTACACCTTC
.	TRBV7-7	TRBD1	TRBJ1-3	CASSPTGVGVGNTIYF	TGTGCCAGCAGCCCGACAGGGGTGGGTGTTGGAAACACCATATATTTT
.	TRBV6-2/TRBV6-3	.	TRBJ2-2	CASSYPSRGALNTGELFF	TGTGCCAGCAGTTACCCGAGCCGAGGCGCTTTGAACACCGGGGAGCTGTTTTTT